This T cell receptor beta chain was captured in a study of CD8 T cells in ankylosing spondylitis. In regard to this clonotype: Its target is unknown.

Researchers built TCR beta libraries using quantitative 5'-RACE with molecular barcodes. TCRdb ran MiXCR on the 5' RACE reads and lists one entry per CDR3 protein. The data show a few hundred thousand distinct CDR3 sequences, with roughly a quarter seen just once and about 0.6% held by the top ten. Study-level points and caveats: Disease-linked clones reportedly concentrated significantly in matched ankylosing spondylitis synovial fluid. Within ankylosing spondylitis blood, a TCR beta motif made up of roughly eight highly homologous variants appeared to be characteristic.

The ends were cut back, 7 bases at V and 2 bases at J, with 17 bases in the middle. Germline V gives CDR1 MNHNS, CDR2 SASEGT. The CDR3 runs 15 residues. The chain links TRBV6-1 to TRBJ1-1; perhaps TRBD1 as D (5 bases). The source material was blood, either unsorted or a sorted T cell fraction (not recorded which). The sequence derives from a male donor with ankylosing spondylitis or in good health (not recorded which). The CDR3 DNA follows: TGTGCCAGCAAACCGGGACTGAGGGAAAACACTGAAGCTTTCTTT. It yields the protein CASKPGLRENTEAFF.